Following are 19 T cell receptor beta chains from one sample sequenced in a study of shared clonotypes between healthy human individuals (dated by TCRdb to 2020 to 2021). CD8 naive samples were CD45RO-negative cells positively selected for CCR7, giving a CD45RA+CCR7+ population that excluded TemRA cells. Libraries were constructed by the immunoSEQ multiplex PCR assay. TCRdb holds this immuneACCESS table with in-frame rearrangements only. Some clones are missing; in checked studies, unresolved V genes explain under half, and the rest has no known cause. The sample profile shows about 700,000 clones; about 90% of them were found once. The ten largest clones capture 24% of the sample. Sequencing was done on a sample of naive CD8+ T cells sorted from blood. This specimen's cell subset or site label, interpreted: CD45RA+CCR7+. These TCRs come from a man aged 30-40 years in good health.

On this clone itself: Additional DNA sequences in this sample encode the identical CDR3. This chain connects TRBV2 to TRBJ2-7, with 7 bases that match TRBD2. This CDR3 has 12 residues. The ends lost 6 bases at V and 2 bases at J; junction bases unmatched: 1. Germline values: CDR1 SNHLY, CDR2 FYNNEI. In DNA, the CDR3 is TGTGCCAGCAGAGGGAGGGCCTACGAGCAGTACTTC. Protein: CASRGRAYEQYF. Filled out from reference TRBV2 and TRBJ2-7, the complete variable domain reads EPEVTQTPSHQVTQMGQEVILRCVPISNHLYFYWYRQILGQKVEFLVSFYNNEISEKSEIFDDQFSVERPDGSNFTLKIRSTKLEDSAMYFCASRGRAYEQYFGPGTRLTVT.

This clone showed up just once. The rearrangement joins TRBV9 to TRBJ1-4; no firm D call. V shed 3 bases and J shed 0 bases, with 9 bases lying between them. Per the germline V gene, CDR1 is SGDLS and CDR2 is YYNGEE. This CDR3 is built from 15 residues. CDR3 bases: TGTGCCAGCAGCGCACAATCTGCAACTAATGAAAAACTGTTTTTT. Its protein product is CASSAQSATNEKLFF.

This clone was found once. The chain recombines TRBV7-9 with TRBJ2-3, with D unclear. The germline gives CDR1 SEHNR, CDR2 FQNEAQ (reference sequence). V lost 5 bases and J lost 6, with 18 bases in between. The CDR3 has 15 amino acids. The CDR3 DNA follows: TGTGCCAGCAGCAGAAAGGACGCAGATCGGGATACGCAGTATTTT. Protein: CASSRKDADRDTQYF.

J is TRBJ1-1 and V is TRBV28; D possibly corresponds to TRBD1 (6 bases). Germline V CDR1 and CDR2: MDHEN, SYDVKM. This CDR3 has 15 residues. The V end lost 8 bases, the J end lost 1 base, and 17 bases lay between the germline ends. As DNA, the CDR3 is TGTGCCAGCGCTTTAGGGGGTACTGGGAACACTGAAGCTTTCTTT. It encodes CASALGGTGNTEAFF.

The V call is TRBV6-5, the J call TRBJ1-2; D gene ambiguous. From germline, CDR1 is MNHEY and CDR2 SVGAGI. The V end was cut by 0 bases, the J end by 2 bases, with 13 bases between. This CDR3 has 16 residues. Here the CDR3 DNA reads TGTGCCAGCAGTTACTCTCCAATCCCCCTCAACTATGGCTACACCTTC. Amino acids: CASSYSPIPLNYGYTF.

CDR3 sequence reads: CASSLSGGQPQHF. In DNA, the CDR3 is TGTGCCAGCAGTTTATCCGGGGGTCAGCCCCAGCATTTT. This chain connects TRBV28 to TRBJ1-5; D possibly corresponds to TRBD1 (5 bases). The length of the CDR3 is 13 residues. Trimming shortened V by 1 base and J by 6 bases, and 7 bases separated the two germline ends. The germline gives CDR1 MDHEN, CDR2 SYDVKM.

The chain is built from TRBV29-1 and TRBJ2-1, with unresolved D. The CDR3 length is 12 residues. Between the trimmed V and J ends, which lost 1 base and 7 bases, there was a span of 8 bases. Germline loops: CDR1 SQVTM, CDR2 ANQGSEA. This CDR3 is CSVEAPRNEQFF. CDR3 in DNA: TGCAGCGTTGAAGCCCCTAGAAATGAGCAGTTCTTC.

The chain joins TRBV28 to TRBJ2-3; 7 bases line up with TRBD2. Losses at the gene ends were 10 bases for V and 2 bases for J; bases not matched to a gene: 6. The length of the CDR3 is 13 residues. Germline CDR1 and CDR2: MDHEN and SYDVKM. This chain's CDR3 is CATSGIPTDTQYF. The CDR3 DNA is TGTGCCACGAGCGGGATTCCCACAGATACGCAGTATTTT. Combining the CDR3 with reference TRBV28 and TRBJ2-3 gives the whole variable domain DVKVTQSSRYLVKRTGEKVFLECVQDMDHENMFWYRQDPGLGLRLIYFSYDVKMKEKGDIPEGYSVSREKKERFSLILESASTNQTSMYLCATSGIPTDTQYFGPGTRLTVL.

With respect to this clone: The identical CDR3 is also encoded by other nucleotide sequences in the sample. This chain links TRBV27 with TRBJ2-1; maybe TRBD2 (5 bases). CDR1 is MNHEY, CDR2 SMNVEV, per germline (reference sequence). The CDR3 is 11 residues long. The V gene lost 4 bases and the J gene lost 7 bases, with 5 bases spanning the gap. CDR3 sequence (DNA): TGTGCCAGCAGTTCGGGGAATGAGCAGTTCTTC. This codes for CASSSGNEQFF.

The V and J genes are TRBV27 and TRBJ2-5; no reliable D call. Germline V gene data show CDR1 as MNHEY and CDR2 as SMNVEV (reference sequence). The CDR3 is 19 amino acids. V was trimmed by 9 bases and J by 3 bases, leaving 32 bases between them. The CDR3 nucleotides are TGTGCCAGGGCTCGGGTGGAGTGGGCGGCGGTTATTGTGGAAGAGACCCAGTACTTC. Translated: CARARVEWAAVIVEETQYF.

The chain links TRBV6-1 to TRBJ2-1, with 7 nucleotides matching TRBD1. CDR3 length: 16 residues. Trimming removed 3 bases from V and 2 bases from J; junction bases left unmatched: 7. Germline values: CDR1 MNHNS, CDR2 SASEGT. CDR3 sequence (DNA): TGTGCCAGCAGTGACCCTAGACAGGGAACCTACAATGAGCAGTTCTTC. Protein product: CASSDPRQGTYNEQFF.

This chain uses TRBV11-2 with TRBJ2-7; TRBD1 aligns across 11 bases. The CDR3 loop spans 14 amino acids. The germline gives CDR1 SGHAT, CDR2 FQNNGV. V lost 6 bases to trimming and J lost 6 bases; unmatched junction nucleotides: 7. DNA of the CDR3: TGTGCCAGCAGTACCGGGACAGGGGGTTTCGAGCAGTACTTC. Protein product: CASSTGTGGFEQYF.

The CDR3 region has the DNA TGTGCCAGCGGATTCAGGGGGGATGGCTATGGCTACACCTTC. This encodes CASGFRGDGYGYTF. The chain recombines TRBV28 with TRBJ1-2, with 7 bases aligning to TRBD1. The V segment lost 8 bases and the J segment 4 bases; nucleotides outside the gene matches: 10. The germline V gene has CDR1 MDHEN and CDR2 SYDVKM. The CDR3 runs 14 residues.

The J gene is TRBJ2-1, the V gene TRBV4-1, with 9 bases that match TRBD2. This CDR3 has 16 amino acids. Per the germline V gene, CDR1 is MGHRA and CDR2 is YSYEKL. J lost 9 bases, V lost 3 bases, and 12 bases had no gene match. The CDR3 bases are TGCGCCAGCAGCCAGGACCCCGGGACTAGCTTGACTGAGCAGTTCTTC. Its protein is CASSQDPGTSLTEQFF.

The chain combines TRBV7-9 with TRBJ2-5; no clear D. This CDR3 has 14 amino acids. From germline, CDR1 is SEHNR and CDR2 FQNEAQ (reference sequence). V was shortened by 1 base and J by 5 bases, with 11 bases between the two germline ends. The DNA for the CDR3 is TGTGCCAGCAGCTTAGTCGGCAGTTGGGAGACCCAGTACTTC. Amino acids: CASSLVGSWETQYF.

The J gene is TRBJ2-1, the V gene TRBV6-4, with 9 bases aligning to TRBD2. This CDR3 has 15 amino acids. Germline V CDR1 and CDR2: MRHNA, SNTAGT. Losses at the gene ends were 4 bases for V and 5 bases for J; bases not matched to a gene: 6. The CDR3 region is CASSGVAGGNNEQFF. CDR3 in DNA: TGTGCCAGCAGTGGCGTTGCGGGAGGGAACAATGAGCAGTTCTTC.

The chain has TRBV27 and TRBJ2-3; TRBD2 matches at 10 bases. V lost 1 base and J lost 3; bases outside the gene matches: 7. Germline V gives CDR1 MNHEY, CDR2 SMNVEV (reference sequence). There are 17 residues in the CDR3. In DNA form, the CDR3 reads TGTGCCAGCAGTTTATGGGCTAGCGGGAGCCGGACAGATACGCAGTATTTT. It codes for CASSLWASGSRTDTQYF.

The V gene is TRBV27, the J gene TRBJ2-1; TRBD1 matches 8 bases. V shed 5 bases and J 8 bases; nucleotides not matched to a gene: 5. CDR1 and CDR2 from the germline V gene are MNHEY and SMNVEV (reference sequence). The CDR3 spans 13 residues. The CDR3 spells CASSDRGGDEQFF. In DNA form, the CDR3 reads TGTGCCAGCAGTGACAGGGGTGGTGATGAGCAGTTCTTC.

The genes are TRBV5-1 and TRBJ2-1, with 13 bases matching TRBD2. CDR3 length equals 15 residues. Per germline, CDR1 SGHRS and CDR2 YFSETQ. V shed 1 base, J shed 6 bases, and the junction held 1 base outside the gene matches. For the CDR3, the DNA is TGCGCCAGCAGCTTGACTAGCGGGAGGGCCAATGAGCAGTTCTTC. It specifies CASSLTSGRANEQFF.